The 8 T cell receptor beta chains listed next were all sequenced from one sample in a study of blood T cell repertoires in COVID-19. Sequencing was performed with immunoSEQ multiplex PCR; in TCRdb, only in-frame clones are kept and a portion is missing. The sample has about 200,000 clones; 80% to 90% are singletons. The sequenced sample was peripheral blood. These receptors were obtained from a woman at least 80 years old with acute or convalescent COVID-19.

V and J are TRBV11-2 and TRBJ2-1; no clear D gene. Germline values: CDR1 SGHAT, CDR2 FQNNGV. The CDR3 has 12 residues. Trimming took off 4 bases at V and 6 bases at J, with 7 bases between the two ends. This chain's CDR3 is CASSSPGNEQFF. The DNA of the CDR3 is TGTGCCAGCAGCTCCCCAGGCAATGAGCAGTTCTTC.

This CDR3 is CASRLGAATSEAFF. The CDR3 DNA reads as TGTGCCAGCAGGTTGGGGGCCGCAACAAGTGAAGCTTTCTTT. This sequence joins TRBV27 and TRBJ1-1, with D possibly TRBD1 on 6 matching bases. Germline CDR1 reads MNHEY; CDR2 reads SMNVEV (reference sequence). Trimming pared 6 bases from V and 7 bases from J, leaving 18 bases between. The CDR3 contains 14 residues.

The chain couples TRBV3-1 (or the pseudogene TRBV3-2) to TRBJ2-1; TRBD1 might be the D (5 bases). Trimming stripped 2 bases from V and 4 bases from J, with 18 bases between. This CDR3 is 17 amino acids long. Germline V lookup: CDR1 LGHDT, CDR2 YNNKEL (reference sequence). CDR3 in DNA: TGTGCCAGCAGCCAATGGGCTACAGGTCATTCTTACAATGAGCAGTTCTTC. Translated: CASSQWATGHSYNEQFF.

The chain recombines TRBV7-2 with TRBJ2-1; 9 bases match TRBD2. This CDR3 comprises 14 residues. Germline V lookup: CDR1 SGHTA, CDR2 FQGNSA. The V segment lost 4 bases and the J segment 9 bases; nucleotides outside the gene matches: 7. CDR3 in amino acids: CASSSGLAQTEQFF. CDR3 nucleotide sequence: TGTGCCAGCAGCTCCGGACTAGCGCAAACTGAGCAGTTCTTC.

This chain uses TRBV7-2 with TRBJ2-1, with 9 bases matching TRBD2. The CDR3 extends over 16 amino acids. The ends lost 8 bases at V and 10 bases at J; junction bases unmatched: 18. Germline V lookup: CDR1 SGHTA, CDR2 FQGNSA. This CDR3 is CASDKAPSGGRGEQFF. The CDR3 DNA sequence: TGTGCCAGCGACAAAGCTCCCAGCGGGGGGCGTGGGGAGCAGTTCTTC.

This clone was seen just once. This CDR3 is CASSHRPGTSYTDTQYF. The CDR3 DNA reads as TGTGCCAGCAGCCACCGACCCGGGACTAGCTACACAGATACGCAGTATTTT. The chain employs TRBV3-1 (or the pseudogene TRBV3-2) and TRBJ2-3; 9 bases match TRBD2. The CDR3 covers 17 residues. Germline CDR1 and CDR2: LGHDT and YNNKEL (reference sequence). Losses at the gene ends were 3 bases for V and 2 bases for J; bases not matched to a gene: 9.

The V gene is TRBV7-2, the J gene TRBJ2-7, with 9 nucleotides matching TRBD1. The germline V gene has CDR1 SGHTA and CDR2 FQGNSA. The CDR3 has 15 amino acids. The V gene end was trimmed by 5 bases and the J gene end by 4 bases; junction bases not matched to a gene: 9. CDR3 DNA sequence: TGTGCCAGCAGCACTTCTGCCGGGACAGGGTACGAGCAGTACTTC. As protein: CASSTSAGTGYEQYF. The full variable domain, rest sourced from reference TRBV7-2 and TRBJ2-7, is GAGVSQSPSNKVTEKGKDVELRCDPISGHTALYWYRQSLGQGLEFLIYFQGNSAPDKSGLPSDRFSAERTGGSVSTLTIQRTQQEDSAVYLCASSTSAGTGYEQYFGPGTRLTVT.

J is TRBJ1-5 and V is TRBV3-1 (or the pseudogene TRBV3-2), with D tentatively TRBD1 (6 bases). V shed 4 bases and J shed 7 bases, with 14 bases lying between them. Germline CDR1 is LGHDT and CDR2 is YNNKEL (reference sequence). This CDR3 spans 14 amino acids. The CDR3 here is CASSPTGGGQPQHF. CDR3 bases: TGTGCCAGCAGCCCGACAGGTGGGGGCCAGCCCCAGCATTTT.